This T cell receptor beta chain was sequenced for a study of T cells in Graves' hyperthyroidism and ophthalmopathy. What was amplified from RNA transcripts were TCR beta CDR3 regions. The HTBI primer set drove a first-round RT-PCR of the TCR CDR3. TCRdb processed the multiplex PCR reads anew with MiXCR; each CDR3 protein has one entry. The table has about 350,000 distinct CDR3 sequences, more than 11% seen once. V was cut by 5 bases and J by 2 bases, with 16 bases left in between. This CDR3 spans 16 amino acids. Germline V CDR1 and CDR2: LNHDA, SQIVND (reference sequence). The rearrangement joins TRBV19 to TRBJ1-5, with D possibly matching TRBD1 (5 bases). This receptor was taken from a woman aged 25-40 years with Graves' hyperthyroidism. The sequencing sample was made of blood. The CDR3 DNA is TGTGCCAGTAGTGACAGTCTGAGGGTTCGCAATCAGCCCCAGCATTTT. Encoded protein: CASSDSLRVRNQPQHF.